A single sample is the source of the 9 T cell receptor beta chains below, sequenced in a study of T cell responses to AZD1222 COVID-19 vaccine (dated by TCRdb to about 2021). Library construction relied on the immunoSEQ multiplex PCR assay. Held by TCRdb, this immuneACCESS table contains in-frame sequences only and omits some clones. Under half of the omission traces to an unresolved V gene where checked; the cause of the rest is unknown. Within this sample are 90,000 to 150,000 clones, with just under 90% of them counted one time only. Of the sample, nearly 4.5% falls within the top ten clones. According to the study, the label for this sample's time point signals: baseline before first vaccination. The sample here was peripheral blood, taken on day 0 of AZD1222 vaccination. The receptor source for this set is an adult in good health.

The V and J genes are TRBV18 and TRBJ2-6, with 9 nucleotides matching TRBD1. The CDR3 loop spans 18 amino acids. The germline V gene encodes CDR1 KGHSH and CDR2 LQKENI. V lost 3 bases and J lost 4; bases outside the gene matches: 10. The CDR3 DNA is TGTGCCAGCTCACCCCAGGGGACAGGGAGGTCCGGGGCCAACGTCCTGACTTTC. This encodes CASSPQGTGRSGANVLTF.

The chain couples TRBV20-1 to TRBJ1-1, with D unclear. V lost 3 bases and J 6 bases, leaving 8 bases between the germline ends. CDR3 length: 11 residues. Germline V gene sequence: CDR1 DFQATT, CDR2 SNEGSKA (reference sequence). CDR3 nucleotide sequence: TGCAGTGCTAGGGAGGGCTCTGAAGCTTTCTTT. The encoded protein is CSAREGSEAFF.

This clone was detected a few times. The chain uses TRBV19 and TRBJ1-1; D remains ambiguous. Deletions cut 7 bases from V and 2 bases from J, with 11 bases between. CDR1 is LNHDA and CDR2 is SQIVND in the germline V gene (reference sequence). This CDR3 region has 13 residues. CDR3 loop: CASIRVPNTEAFF. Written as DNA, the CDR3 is TGTGCCAGTATACGGGTCCCAAACACTGAAGCTTTCTTT.

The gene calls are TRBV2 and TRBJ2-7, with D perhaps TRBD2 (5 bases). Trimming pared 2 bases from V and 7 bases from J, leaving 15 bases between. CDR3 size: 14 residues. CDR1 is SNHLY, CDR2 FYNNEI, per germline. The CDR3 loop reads CASSESDPRGEQYF. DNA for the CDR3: TGTGCCAGCAGTGAAAGTGACCCACGAGGGGAGCAGTACTTC. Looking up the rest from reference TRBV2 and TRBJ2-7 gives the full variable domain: EPEVTQTPSHQVTQMGQEVILRCVPISNHLYFYWYRQILGQKVEFLVSFYNNEISEKSEIFDDQFSVERPDGSNFTLKIRSTKLEDSAMYFCASSESDPRGEQYFGPGTRLTVT.

The CDR3 DNA reads as TGCGCCAGCAGGAAGGGCGGAACTAGCAATCAGCCCCAGCATTTT. Protein: CASRKGGTSNQPQHF. The chain recombines TRBV10-2 with TRBJ1-5; D uncertain. This CDR3 spans 15 amino acids. The V and J ends lost 6 bases and 0 bases respectively, with 12 bases between them. Per germline, CDR1 WSHSY and CDR2 SAAADI.

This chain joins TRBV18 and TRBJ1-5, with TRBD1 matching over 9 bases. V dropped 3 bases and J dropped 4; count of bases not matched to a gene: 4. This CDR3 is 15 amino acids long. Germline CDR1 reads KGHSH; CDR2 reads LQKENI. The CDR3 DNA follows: TGTGCCAGCTCACCCCCGGGACAGGGAAATCAGCCCCAGCATTTT. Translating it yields CASSPPGQGNQPQHF.

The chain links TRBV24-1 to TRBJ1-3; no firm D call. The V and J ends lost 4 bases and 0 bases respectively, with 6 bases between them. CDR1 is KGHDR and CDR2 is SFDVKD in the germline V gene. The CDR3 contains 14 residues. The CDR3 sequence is CATSEANSGNTIYF. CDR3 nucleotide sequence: TGTGCCACCAGTGAAGCGAACTCTGGAAACACCATATATTTT.

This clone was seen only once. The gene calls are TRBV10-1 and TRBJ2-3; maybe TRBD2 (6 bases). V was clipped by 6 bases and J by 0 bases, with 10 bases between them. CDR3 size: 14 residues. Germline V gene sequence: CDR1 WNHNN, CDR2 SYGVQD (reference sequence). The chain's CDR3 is CASRPGTSTDTQYF. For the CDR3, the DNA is TGCGCCAGCAGACCCGGGACTAGCACAGATACGCAGTATTTT.

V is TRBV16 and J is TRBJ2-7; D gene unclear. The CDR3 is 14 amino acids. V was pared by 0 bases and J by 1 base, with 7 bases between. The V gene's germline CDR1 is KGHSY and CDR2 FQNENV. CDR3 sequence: CASSQSATSYEQYF. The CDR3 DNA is TGTGCCAGCAGCCAATCCGCGACGTCCTACGAGCAGTACTTC.